What follows is one T cell receptor beta chain and its context. Its antigen is unknown. Stated time point: sample taken at primary tumor resection. Researchers sequenced whole RNA taken from tumor, nontumor lung or frozen PBMC without sorting. The sample comes from a study of spatial heterogeneity in lung cancer. Study-level results: The study found ubiquitous expanded tumor TCRs in blood more at resection than follow-up.

Each CDR3 protein is one row after TCRdb ran MiXCR on the 5' RACE reads. Here the sample spans about 92,000 distinct CDR3 sequences, approximately 12% being singletons. The source of this sequence is a male donor with early-stage non-small cell lung cancer. The sequences come from PBMCs, collected at surgery.

The CDR3 region has the DNA TGTGCCAGCAGTTTATTGCAGGGAGGCACCGGGGAGCTGTTTTTT. This sequence encodes CASSLLQGGTGELFF. The rearrangement uses TRBV28 and TRBJ2-2, with D tentatively TRBD2 (6 bases). The CDR3 has 15 residues. Per germline, CDR1 MDHEN and CDR2 SYDVKM. V was trimmed by 1 base and J by 4 bases, leaving 10 bases between them.